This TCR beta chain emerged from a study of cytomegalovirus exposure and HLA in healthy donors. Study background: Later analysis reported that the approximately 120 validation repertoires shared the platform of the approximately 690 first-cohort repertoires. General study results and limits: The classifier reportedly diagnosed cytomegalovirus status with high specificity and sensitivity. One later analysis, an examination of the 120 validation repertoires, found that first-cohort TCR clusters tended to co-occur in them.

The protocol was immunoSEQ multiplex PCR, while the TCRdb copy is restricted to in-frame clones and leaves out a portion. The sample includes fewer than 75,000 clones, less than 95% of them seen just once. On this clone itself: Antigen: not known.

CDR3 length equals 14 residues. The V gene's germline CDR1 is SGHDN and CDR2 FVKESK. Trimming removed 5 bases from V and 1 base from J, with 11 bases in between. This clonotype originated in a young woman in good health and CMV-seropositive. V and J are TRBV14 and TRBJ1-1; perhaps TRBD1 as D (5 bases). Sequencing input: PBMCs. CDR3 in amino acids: CASSAPGRNTEAFF. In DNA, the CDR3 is TGTGCCAGCAGCGCCCCAGGGCGGAACACTGAAGCTTTCTTT.